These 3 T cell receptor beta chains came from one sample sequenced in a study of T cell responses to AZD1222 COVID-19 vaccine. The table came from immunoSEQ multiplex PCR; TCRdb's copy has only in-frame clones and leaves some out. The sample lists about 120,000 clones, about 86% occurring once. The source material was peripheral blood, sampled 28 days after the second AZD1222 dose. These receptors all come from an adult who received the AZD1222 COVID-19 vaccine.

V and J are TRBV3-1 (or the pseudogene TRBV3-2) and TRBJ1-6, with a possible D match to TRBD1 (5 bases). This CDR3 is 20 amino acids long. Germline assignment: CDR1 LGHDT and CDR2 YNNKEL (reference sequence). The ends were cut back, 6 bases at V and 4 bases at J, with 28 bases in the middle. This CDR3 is CASRHGKGLLRAGYNSPLHF. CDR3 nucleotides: TGTGCCAGCAGGCACGGAAAGGGGTTATTGAGGGCGGGTTATAATTCACCCCTCCACTTT.

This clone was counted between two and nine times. CDR3 loop: CASSPGQGDSPLHF. In DNA form, the CDR3 reads TGCGCCAGCAGCCCTGGACAGGGAGATTCACCCCTCCACTTT. The V call is TRBV5-1, the J call TRBJ1-6; 8 bases align to TRBD1. The CDR3 totals 14 residues. Per germline, CDR1 SGHRS and CDR2 YFSETQ. With V trimmed by 4 bases and J by 8 bases, 5 bases remained unmatched.

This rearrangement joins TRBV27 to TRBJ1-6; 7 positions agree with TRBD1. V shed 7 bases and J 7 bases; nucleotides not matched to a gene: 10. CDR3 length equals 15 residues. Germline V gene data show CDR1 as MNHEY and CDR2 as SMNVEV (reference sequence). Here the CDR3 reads CASKPQGQINSPLHF. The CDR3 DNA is TGTGCCAGCAAACCACAGGGACAGATAAATTCACCCCTCCACTTT.